The 27 T cell receptor beta chains presented below share a single source sample, sequenced in a study of beta chain features in type 1 diabetes. Every isolated RNA sample was fully reverse transcribed, so sequencing captured expressed TCRB transcripts. Here immunoSEQ multiplex PCR was the method, and the copy in TCRdb shows in-frame clones only, minus some. This table holds 150,000 or so clones, around a tenth found once. Specimen: central memory CD4+ T cells from blood. The receptors derive from a man between 18 and 29 years old in good health.

CDR3 in amino acids: CASTKDRTNEKLFF. Written as DNA, the CDR3 is TGCGCCAGCACCAAAGACAGGACGAATGAAAAACTGTTTTTT. This chain links TRBV5-1 with TRBJ1-4; weak D call: TRBD1 (6 bases). Germline CDR1 and CDR2: SGHRS and YFSETQ. V dropped 6 bases and J dropped 5 bases, with 14 bases sitting between them. This CDR3 contains 14 residues.

V gene TRBV15 combines with J gene TRBJ2-1; D may be TRBD1 (5 bases). Germline values: CDR1 LNHNV, CDR2 YYDKDF (reference sequence). The germline V and J ends were trimmed by 4 bases and 3 bases, with 13 bases remaining between them. The CDR3 runs to 15 residues. This chain's CDR3 is CATSTRDSNYNEQFF. In DNA, the CDR3 is TGTGCCACCAGCACCAGGGATTCCAACTACAATGAGCAGTTCTTC.

The rearrangement joins TRBV5-6 to TRBJ1-3, with D perhaps TRBD1 (6 bases). The germline V gene encodes CDR1 SGHDT and CDR2 YYEEEE. The CDR3 covers 15 residues. V shed 4 bases and J shed 2 bases, with 13 bases lying between them. CDR3 nucleotides: TGTGCCAGCAGCCCGGAGACAGGAGCTGGAAACACCATATATTTT. It codes for CASSPETGAGNTIYF.

V usage is TRBV27 and J usage is TRBJ2-1; TRBD1 matches at 12 bases. From germline, CDR1 is MNHEY and CDR2 SMNVEV (reference sequence). This CDR3 comprises 15 residues. With 2 bases clipped from V and 7 bases from J, the junction kept 3 bases outside the gene matches. The CDR3 sequence: CASSLGTGGNNEQFF. As DNA, the CDR3 is TGTGCCAGCAGTTTAGGGACAGGGGGCAATAATGAGCAGTTCTTC.

The chain recombines TRBV6-5 with TRBJ1-2; the D is unclear. There are 14 residues in the CDR3. V lost 5 bases and J 8 bases, leaving 18 bases between the germline ends. Germline CDR1 is MNHEY and CDR2 is SVGAGI. CDR3 nucleotide sequence: TGTGCCAGCAGTACCACCGACGGGAGCGACGGCTACACCTTC. Translating it yields CASSTTDGSDGYTF.

The chain has TRBV7-8 and TRBJ1-6; D is uncertain. The CDR3 loop spans 14 amino acids. Trimming took off 2 bases at V and 7 bases at J, with 9 bases between the two ends. Germline assignment: CDR1 SGHVS and CDR2 FQNEAQ. The CDR3: CASSLPSENSPLHF. The CDR3 region has the DNA TGTGCCAGCAGCTTACCCAGCGAGAATTCACCCCTCCACTTT.

There are a few counts of this clone. The rearrangement uses TRBV6-5 and TRBJ2-3, with a possible D match to TRBD1 (6 bases). V lost 6 bases and J lost 3, with 10 bases in between. CDR1 is MNHEY and CDR2 is SVGAGI in the germline V gene. The CDR3 runs 13 residues. In DNA form, the CDR3 reads TGTGCCAGCAGCCCACAGGGAACAGATACGCAGTATTTT. Encoded protein: CASSPQGTDTQYF.

The table lists this clone with a few counts. The rearrangement joins TRBV4-1 to TRBJ2-3; 13 nucleotides align to TRBD2. Trimming took 4 bases from V and 2 from J; bases not matched to a gene: 6. This CDR3 spans 17 amino acids. Per germline, CDR1 MGHRA and CDR2 YSYEKL. The CDR3 DNA reads as TGCGCCAGCAGCCCTAGGGGACTAGCGGGGAACACAGATACGCAGTATTTT. As protein: CASSPRGLAGNTDTQYF.

This clone was counted only a few times. This chain connects TRBV29-1 to TRBJ2-3; perhaps TRBD2 as D (6 bases). Germline V gene sequence: CDR1 SQVTM, CDR2 ANQGSEA. V lost 5 bases and J 4 bases, leaving 16 bases between the germline ends. This CDR3 is 14 amino acids long. The CDR3 sequence: CSVPGRGSADTQYF. DNA of the CDR3: TGCAGCGTTCCGGGGCGGGGTAGCGCAGATACGCAGTATTTT.

This clone occurred a few times. The chain joins TRBV7-2 to TRBJ2-2; weak D call: TRBD1 (5 bases). V lost 5 bases and J lost 8, with 15 bases in between. The CDR3 sequence is 14 residues long. Germline CDR1 and CDR2: SGHTA and FQGNSA. The CDR3 bases are TGTGCCAGCAGCGGGGCTGGGATCTCGGGGGAGCTGTTTTTT. Translating it yields CASSGAGISGELFF.

There are a few counts of this clone. V is TRBV19 and J is TRBJ1-5, with D possibly being TRBD1 (6 bases). The CDR3 is 14 amino acids. The V end lost 3 bases, the J end lost 4 bases, and 10 bases lay between the germline ends. Germline CDR1 is LNHDA and CDR2 is SQIVND (reference sequence). CDR3 sequence: CASSMTGLNQPQHF. The CDR3 DNA is TGTGCCAGTAGTATGACAGGTCTAAATCAGCCCCAGCATTTT.

In this sample, this clone turned up once. V and J are TRBV9 and TRBJ2-5; TRBD2 aligns across 7 bases. The CDR3 totals 15 residues. Germline-derived CDR1 and CDR2 are SGDLS and YYNGEE. Trimming took 0 bases from V and 3 from J; bases not matched to a gene: 5. CDR3 residues: CASSVGPRGEETQYF. DNA of the CDR3: TGTGCCAGCAGCGTAGGCCCCCGGGGGGAAGAGACCCAGTACTTC.

V gene TRBV2 combines with J gene TRBJ2-1; tentative D call: TRBD2 (7 bases). Germline V gives CDR1 SNHLY, CDR2 FYNNEI. This CDR3 comprises 14 residues. With 11 bases removed from V and 4 bases from J, the gap between germline ends came to 18 bases. Here the CDR3 reads CADRRGGDYNEQFF. The CDR3 DNA sequence: TGTGCCGACCGCCGAGGGGGGGATTACAATGAGCAGTTCTTC.

This clone has more than one count but fewer than ten. The same CDR3 also results from other DNA sequences found in this sample. CDR3 DNA sequence: TGTGCCAGCAGCTTGCAGGGGGCTGAGGAGACCCAGTACTTC. Encoded protein: CASSLQGAEETQYF. V gene TRBV5-4 combines with J gene TRBJ2-5; TRBD1 agrees at 8 bases. The V gene's germline CDR1 is SGHNT and CDR2 YYREEE (reference sequence). Trimming removed 1 base from V and 5 bases from J; junction bases left unmatched: 4. The CDR3 covers 14 residues.

This clone was observed a handful of times. The chain employs TRBV7-9 and TRBJ2-4; 8 nucleotides line up with TRBD1. The CDR3 length is 17 residues. J gave up 0 bases and V 1 base, and 5 bases lay outside the gene matches. Germline V CDR1 and CDR2: SEHNR, FQNEAQ (reference sequence). The CDR3 region has the DNA TGTGCCAGCAGCTTAGGGGGACAGGCCCTAGCCAAAAACATTCAGTACTTC. It yields the protein CASSLGGQALAKNIQYF.

This clone was seen more than once but under ten times. J is TRBJ1-4 and V is TRBV18; 7 bases match TRBD1. Per germline, CDR1 KGHSH and CDR2 LQKENI. The CDR3 length is 15 residues. V gave up 3 bases and J gave up 7 bases; unmatched junction bases: 8. This CDR3 reads CASSPDQGVAEKLFF. The DNA for the CDR3 is TGTGCCAGCTCACCCGATCAGGGGGTTGCTGAAAAACTGTTTTTT.

This sequence joins TRBV5-1 and TRBJ2-1; possible D gene TRBD1, 6 bases. The CDR3 runs 12 residues. Germline V gives CDR1 SGHRS, CDR2 YFSETQ. CDR3 loop: CVRNTGHNEQFF. The CDR3 nucleotides read TGCGTCAGGAACACAGGGCACAATGAGCAGTTCTTC.

This clone has a count of ten or more. CDR3 DNA sequence: TGTGCCAGCAGCCTAGGCGGGCAGAAGGATGAGCAGTTCTTC. This gives the protein CASSLGGQKDEQFF. V gene TRBV5-6 combines with J gene TRBJ2-1; tentative D call: TRBD2 (5 bases). The CDR3 spans 14 residues. V lost 4 bases and J lost 8, with 16 bases in between. CDR1 and CDR2 from the germline V gene are SGHDT and YYEEEE.

Ten or more counts support this clone. The chain carries TRBV10-3 and TRBJ1-5; tentatively, D is TRBD1 (5 bases). The CDR3 totals 15 residues. V lost 6 bases and J 0 bases, leaving 12 bases between the germline ends. Germline CDR1 ENHRY, CDR2 SYGVKD. The CDR3 DNA is TGTGCCATCAGCCGGGACTCCAATAGCAATCAGCCCCAGCATTTT. It is translated as CAISRDSNSNQPQHF.

The rearrangement uses TRBV6-5 and TRBJ1-2; D gene ambiguous. Trimming cost V 0 bases and J 8 bases, with 10 bases left between them. The V gene's germline CDR1 is MNHEY and CDR2 SVGAGI. The CDR3 has 13 amino acids. CDR3 DNA sequence: TGTGCCAGCAGTTACTCGACCGGGAGGGGCTACACCTTC. Amino acid sequence: CASSYSTGRGYTF.

The table lists this clone with a few counts. J is TRBJ1-3 and V is TRBV16; D is uncertain. Germline V lookup: CDR1 KGHSY, CDR2 FQNENV. The CDR3 spans 15 residues. Between the trimmed V and J ends, which lost 1 base and 3 bases, there was a span of 10 bases. The CDR3, as DNA: TGTGCCAGCAGCCAATTGGAGGTCGGTGGAAACACCATATATTTT. Protein product: CASSQLEVGGNTIYF.

This clone was observed a handful of times. The chain employs TRBV4-2 and TRBJ2-7; D not resolved. Germline V gene data show CDR1 as LGHNA and CDR2 as YNFKEQ. The CDR3 totals 14 residues. V was cut by 1 base and J by 1 base, with 8 bases left in between. The CDR3 is CASSQAKSSYEQYF. DNA of the CDR3: TGTGCCAGCAGCCAAGCGAAGAGTTCCTACGAGCAGTACTTC.

This clone was found a few times. The chain links TRBV5-1 to TRBJ1-2; 8 nucleotides align to TRBD1. This CDR3 comprises 18 residues. CDR1 is SGHRS, CDR2 YFSETQ, per germline. J was trimmed by 1 base and V by 0 bases; bases with no gene match: 11. The CDR3 region is CASSLVSAGGRVNYGYTF. CDR3 nucleotides: TGCGCCAGCAGCTTGGTCAGTGCAGGGGGCCGTGTTAACTATGGCTACACCTTC.

This clone has at least ten counts. The genes are TRBV9 and TRBJ2-7, with D possibly matching TRBD1 (6 bases). The CDR3 is 16 residues long. Trimming shortened V by 1 base and J by 6 bases, and 20 bases separated the two germline ends. CDR1 and CDR2 (germline): SGDLS, YYNGEE. Written as DNA, the CDR3 is TGTGCCAGCAGCGTATCCAGTTCGCAGGGGCTGGGCGAGCAGTACTTC. As protein: CASSVSSSQGLGEQYF.

The chain combines TRBV6-5 with TRBJ2-3, with D unresolved. CDR1 and CDR2 from the germline V gene are MNHEY and SVGAGI. V dropped 2 bases and J dropped 2 bases, with 11 bases sitting between them. The CDR3 loop spans 15 amino acids. CDR3 in amino acids: CASSYGHSLTDTQYF. The CDR3 bases are TGTGCCAGCAGTTACGGTCACAGTCTCACAGATACGCAGTATTTT.

This chain links TRBV29-1 with TRBJ2-5; TRBD1 aligns across 9 bases. The J call may be faulty, since TRBJ2-7 better matches the DNA end. Germline V gene sequence: CDR1 SQVTM, CDR2 ANQGSEA. The CDR3 totals 13 residues. The CDR3 here is CSASGTGLHEQYF. CDR3 bases: TGCAGCGCCTCCGGGACAGGGTTACACGAGCAGTACTTC.

V usage is TRBV9 and J usage is TRBJ1-4; D gene ambiguous. CDR1 is SGDLS and CDR2 is YYNGEE in the germline V gene. Trimming took off 3 bases at V and 7 bases at J, with 19 bases between the two ends. There are 16 residues in the CDR3. The CDR3 loop is CASSAQPGFGGEKLFF. In DNA, the CDR3 is TGTGCCAGCAGCGCGCAACCGGGGTTCGGAGGTGAAAAACTGTTTTTT.